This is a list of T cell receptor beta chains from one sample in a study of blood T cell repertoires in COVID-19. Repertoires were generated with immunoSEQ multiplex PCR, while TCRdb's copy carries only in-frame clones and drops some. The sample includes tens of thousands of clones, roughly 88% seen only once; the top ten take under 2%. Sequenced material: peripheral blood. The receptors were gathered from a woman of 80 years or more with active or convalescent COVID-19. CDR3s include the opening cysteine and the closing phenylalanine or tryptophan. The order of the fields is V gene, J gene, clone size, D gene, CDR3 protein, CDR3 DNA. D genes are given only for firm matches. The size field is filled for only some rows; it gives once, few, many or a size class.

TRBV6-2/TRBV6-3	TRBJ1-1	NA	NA	CASSSRQVRETEAFF	TGTGCCAGCAGCAGCCGACAGGTAAGGGAAACTGAAGCTTTCTTT
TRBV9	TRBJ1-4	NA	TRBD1	CASSVNRGRGEKLFF	TGTGCCAGCAGCGTGAACAGGGGGCGCGGGGAAAAACTGTTTTTT
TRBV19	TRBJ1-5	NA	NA	CASSITGLANQPQHF	TGTGCCAGTAGTATTACAGGGTTGGCCAATCAGCCCCAGCATTTT
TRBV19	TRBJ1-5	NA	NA	CASSIGGQPQHF	TGTGCCAGTAGTATAGGAGGTCAGCCCCAGCATTTT
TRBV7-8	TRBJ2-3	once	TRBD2	CASSPWTSGTDTQYF	TGTGCCAGCAGCCCGTGGACTAGCGGCACAGATACGCAGTATTTT
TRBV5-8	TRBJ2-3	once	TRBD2	CASSDIAGGSTDTQYF	TGTGCCAGCAGCGATATAGCGGGGGGGTCCACAGATACGCAGTATTTT
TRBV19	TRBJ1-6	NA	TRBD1	CASGWTGGNNNSPLHF	TGTGCCAGTGGTTGGACAGGGGGTAATAATAATTCACCCCTCCACTTT
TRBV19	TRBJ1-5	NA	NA	CASSPGAVLLGNQPQHF	TGTGCCAGTAGTCCGGGAGCTGTCTTACTCGGCAATCAGCCCCAGCATTTT
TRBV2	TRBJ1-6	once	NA	CASSLDRLNSPLHF	TGTGCCAGCAGCCTTGACAGGCTTAATTCACCCCTCCACTTT
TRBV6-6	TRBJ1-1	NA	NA	CASSTKRNTEAFF	TGTGCCAGCAGTACAAAAAGGAACACTGAAGCTTTCTTT
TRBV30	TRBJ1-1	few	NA	CAWSVPGQRNTEAFF	TGTGCCTGGAGTGTACCGGGTCAGAGGAACACTGAAGCTTTCTTT
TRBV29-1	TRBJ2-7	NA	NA	CSVEQGTSYEQYF	TGCAGCGTTGAGCAGGGTACATCCTACGAGCAGTACTTC
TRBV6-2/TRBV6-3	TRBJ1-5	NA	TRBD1	CASSYRQGLGSNQPQHF	TGTGCCAGCAGTTACAGACAGGGGTTGGGTAGCAATCAGCCCCAGCATTTT
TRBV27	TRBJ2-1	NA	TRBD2	CARRAGVLGVGEQFF	TGTGCCCGCCGTGCGGGGGTCCTCGGCGTAGGGGAGCAGTTCTTC
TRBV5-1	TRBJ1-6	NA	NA	CASSLKALSGSPLHF	TGCGCCAGCAGCTTGAAGGCCCTCAGCGGATCACCCCTCCACTTT
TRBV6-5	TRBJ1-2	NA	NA	CASSPRQYYGYTF	TGTGCCAGCAGCCCAAGACAGTACTATGGCTACACCTTC
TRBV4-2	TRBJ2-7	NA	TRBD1	CASSQGTGTYEQYF	TGTGCCAGCAGCCAGGGGACAGGGACCTACGAGCAGTACTTC
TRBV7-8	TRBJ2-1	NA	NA	CASSLVSDSYNEQFF	TGTGCCAGCAGCTTAGTAAGCGACTCCTACAATGAGCAGTTCTTC
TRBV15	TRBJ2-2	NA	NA	CATSRGDTTGELFF	TGTGCCACCAGCAGGGGGGACACCACCGGGGAGCTGTTTTTT
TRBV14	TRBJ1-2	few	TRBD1	CASSSNTGGADGYTF	TGTGCCAGCAGCTCAAACACAGGGGGCGCGGATGGCTACACCTTC
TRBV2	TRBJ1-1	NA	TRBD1	CASSLQGATEAFF	TGTGCCAGCAGTCTTCAGGGGGCCACTGAAGCTTTCTTT
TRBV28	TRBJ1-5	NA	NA	CASSPPLGGGRQPQHF	TGTGCCAGCAGTCCCCCTTTGGGAGGGGGACGTCAGCCCCAGCATTTT
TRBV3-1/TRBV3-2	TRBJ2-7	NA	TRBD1	CASSLFDRGKEQYF	TGTGCCAGCAGCCTCTTTGACAGGGGTAAGGAGCAGTACTTC
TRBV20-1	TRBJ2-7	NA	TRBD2	CSASGGGSYEQYF	TGCAGTGCTAGTGGGGGGGGCTCCTACGAGCAGTACTTC
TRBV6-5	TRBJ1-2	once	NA	CASSYSRAYGYTF	TGTGCCAGCAGTTACTCCCGAGCCTATGGCTACACCTTC
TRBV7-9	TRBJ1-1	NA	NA	CASSLNTNTEAFF	TGTGCCAGCAGCTTGAACACAAACACTGAAGCTTTCTTT
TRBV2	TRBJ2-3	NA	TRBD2	CASFPRGADTQYF	TGTGCCAGCTTCCCCCGGGGGGCAGATACGCAGTATTTT
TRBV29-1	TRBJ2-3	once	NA	CSVADGITDTQYF	TGCAGCGTTGCGGACGGGATCACAGATACGCAGTATTTT
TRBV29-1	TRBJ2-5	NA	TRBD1	CSVERSGTGGETQYF	TGCAGCGTTGAAAGGTCGGGGACAGGGGGAGAGACCCAGTACTTC
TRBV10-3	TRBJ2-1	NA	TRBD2	CAISPERGGYNEQFF	TGTGCCATCAGTCCAGAGCGGGGGGGCTACAATGAGCAGTTCTTC
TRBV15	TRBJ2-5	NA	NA	CATSRAQGMETQYF	TGTGCCACCAGCAGAGCGCAGGGGATGGAGACCCAGTACTTC
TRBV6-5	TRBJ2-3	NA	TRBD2	CASRYSGRATDTQYF	TGTGCCAGCAGGTATAGCGGGAGGGCCACAGATACGCAGTATTTT
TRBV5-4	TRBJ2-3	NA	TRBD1	CASSLGGGAGTDTQYF	TGTGCCAGCAGCTTGGGAGGGGGCGCTGGCACAGATACGCAGTATTTT
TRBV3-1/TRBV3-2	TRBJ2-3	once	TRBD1	CASSQDRDRETDTQYF	TGTGCCAGCAGCCAAGACCGGGACAGGGAAACAGATACGCAGTATTTT